The 5 T cell receptor beta chains below were found in one sample sequenced in a study of shared clonotypes between healthy human individuals. Terminally differentiated effector memory CD45RA+ cells were excluded by CCR7 positive selection of CD45RO-negative cells. Using immunoSEQ multiplex PCR, the repertoire was profiled, and TCRdb retains in-frame clones only, with some absent. Among more than 2 million clones, 93% were seen once, and the ten largest hold more than 1.5%. The sample consisted of naive CD8+ T cells from PBMCs. All receptors come from a young man in good health. Some clones in this sample may be carry-over from other donors' samples.

Turning to this clone: The identical CDR3 is also encoded by other nucleotide sequences in the sample. The CDR3 sequence: CASSWSSSYEQYF. The CDR3, as DNA: TGTGCCAGCAGTTGGTCTAGTTCTTACGAGCAGTACTTC. The chain joins TRBV27 to TRBJ2-7; D is unresolved. Germline V lookup: CDR1 MNHEY, CDR2 SMNVEV (reference sequence). The V and J ends lost 4 bases and 4 bases respectively, with 11 bases between them. This CDR3 comprises 13 residues.

V usage is TRBV4-3 and J usage is TRBJ2-7; D is tentatively TRBD1 or TRBD2 (6 bases each). From germline, CDR1 is LGHNA and CDR2 YSLEER. This CDR3 spans 18 amino acids. With 2 bases removed from V and 3 bases from J, the gap between germline ends came to 23 bases. The CDR3 DNA sequence: TGCGCCAGCAGCCAACGACCCCTTCCCAATAAGGGGGGCTACGAGCAGTACTTC. Translating it yields CASSQRPLPNKGGYEQYF.

The chain joins TRBV29-1 to TRBJ2-7; 7 bases are a match to TRBD1. Germline lookup yields CDR1 SQVTM and CDR2 ANQGSEA. After removal of 7 bases from V and 5 bases from J, the junction contained 8 bases not matched to a gene. The CDR3 length is 12 residues. The CDR3 nucleotides read TGCAGCGCCGTGACAGGGTTCAACGAGCAGTACTTC. Protein sequence: CSAVTGFNEQYF.

Regarding this clone: At the DNA level, this CDR3 is encoded by other sequences in the same sample as well. V gene TRBV5-6 combines with J gene TRBJ2-7, with TRBD2 matching over 7 bases. With 4 bases clipped from V and 6 bases from J, the junction kept 4 bases outside the gene matches. The length of the CDR3 is 12 residues. The germline V gene has CDR1 SGHDT and CDR2 YYEEEE. CDR3 nucleotide sequence: TGTGCCAGCAGCCCCGGCGGGAGCGAGCAGTACTTC. Protein: CASSPGGSEQYF.

The V call is TRBV9, the J call TRBJ2-3; D is perhaps TRBD1 (7 bases). The V gene lost 2 bases and the J gene lost 1 base, with 14 bases spanning the gap. Germline loops: CDR1 SGDLS, CDR2 YYNGEE. The CDR3 totals 16 residues. CDR3 protein: CASSVAPRGGTDTQYF. The CDR3 DNA follows: TGTGCCAGCAGCGTGGCTCCCAGGGGGGGCACAGATACGCAGTATTTT.